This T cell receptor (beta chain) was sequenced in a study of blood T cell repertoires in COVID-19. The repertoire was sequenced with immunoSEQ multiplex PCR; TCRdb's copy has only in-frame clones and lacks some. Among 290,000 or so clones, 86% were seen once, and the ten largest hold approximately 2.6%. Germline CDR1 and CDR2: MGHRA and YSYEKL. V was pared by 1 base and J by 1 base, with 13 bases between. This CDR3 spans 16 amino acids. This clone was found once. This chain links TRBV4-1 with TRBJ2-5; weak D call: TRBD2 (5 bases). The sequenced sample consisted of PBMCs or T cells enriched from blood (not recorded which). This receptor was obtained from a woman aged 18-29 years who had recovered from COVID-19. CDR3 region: CASSQVRAGVQETQYF. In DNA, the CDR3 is TGCGCCAGCAGCCAAGTTAGGGCCGGGGTCCAAGAGACCCAGTACTTC.